The 3 T cell receptor beta chains reported below all come from one sample, sequenced in a study of post-analysis software for immune sequencing data. Incorporated into the TCR beta cDNA libraries were unique molecular identifiers, which served to reduce PCR and sequencing biases. One entry per CDR3 protein results from TCRdb running MiXCR on the PCR reads. The sample includes roughly 800,000 distinct CDR3 sequences, just under 30% of them seen just once. Study findings and constraints: Comparison of patients with controls showed about 5 TRBV segments more frequent in patients, TRBV5-6, TRBV5-1 and TRBV20-1 among them.

Antigens for these TCRs are unknown. Specimen: blood. These receptors originate from a girl aged 10 to 17 with multiple sclerosis.

This clonotype was seen a few times. CDR3: CASGRPEEYGYTF. The DNA for the CDR3 is TGTGCCAGCGGGAGGCCAGAAGAATATGGCTACACCTTC. V gene TRBV5-8 combines with J gene TRBJ1-2; D remains unclear. CDR1 SGHTS and CDR2 YDEGEE come from the germline V gene. V was shortened by 7 bases and J by 5 bases, with 15 bases between the two germline ends. This CDR3 is 13 amino acids long.

This clonotype was found once. The chain employs TRBV6-5 and TRBJ2-1; 12 nucleotides align to TRBD1. CDR3 length equals 15 residues. The germline gives CDR1 MNHEY, CDR2 SVGAGI. J lost 9 bases, V lost 7 bases, and 10 bases had no gene match. The CDR3 sequence: CASKPPGQGAGEQFF. The CDR3 DNA reads as TGTGCCAGCAAACCACCGGGACAGGGGGCGGGTGAGCAGTTCTTC.

This clonotype showed up just a few times. This chain connects TRBV5-1 to TRBJ2-1, with 9 bases matching TRBD1. CDR3 size: 14 residues. V shed 5 bases, J shed 6 bases, and the junction held 6 bases outside the gene matches. Germline-derived CDR1 and CDR2 are SGHRS and YFSETQ. DNA of the CDR3: TGCGCCAGCAGTGGACAGGGGATCCCCAATGAGCAGTTCTTC. This codes for CASSGQGIPNEQFF.